Presented here are 22 T cell receptor beta chains from one specimen sequenced in a study of vaccination and CD4 T cells after COVID-19. Antigen specificity for these receptors is unknown. The Oncomine TCR Beta short-read assay sequenced DNA from cultured CD4+ T cells. Each CDR3 protein gets one entry after TCRdb re-called the PCR reads with MiXCR. The table has over 15,000 distinct CDR3 sequences, approximately 73% seen once; the top ten hold approximately 4.6%. The sample's treatment: roughly ten-day PBMC culture with coronavirus spike peptide pools or control peptides (ViraFEST assay). Sequenced material: CD4+ T cells from blood, cultured in vitro. Receptor source: a human donor who had recovered from COVID-19.

This chain joins TRBV6-5 and TRBJ1-2; D gene unclear. Germline CDR1 MNHEY, CDR2 SVGAGI. The CDR3 spans 18 residues. Trimming stripped 0 bases from V and 2 bases from J, with 19 bases between. In DNA form, the CDR3 reads TGTGCCAGCAGTTACTCGACTCCACGGCCGGCACCCAACTATGGCTACACCTTC. Its protein is CASSYSTPRPAPNYGYTF.

V and J are TRBV20-1 and TRBJ1-1; D possibly corresponds to TRBD1 (6 bases). The CDR3 consists of 13 residues. Trimming took 0 bases from V and 4 from J, leaving 9 bases between them. The germline gives CDR1 DFQATT, CDR2 SNEGSKA (reference sequence). CDR3 nucleotides: TGCAGTGCTAGAGAGGGGGGCATCACTGAAGCTTTCTTT. It codes for CSAREGGITEAFF.

The V gene is TRBV7-6, the J gene TRBJ2-5, with D perhaps matching TRBD1 or TRBD2 (7 bases each). The germline gives CDR1 SGHVS, CDR2 FNYEAQ. V shed 1 base and J shed 2 bases, with 11 bases lying between them. The CDR3 is made up of 15 amino acids. CDR3 amino acids: CASSLEAGQQETQYF. The DNA of the CDR3 is TGTGCCAGCAGCTTAGAAGCGGGACAGCAAGAGACCCAGTACTTC.

V and J are TRBV29-1 and TRBJ2-5, with 8 bases fitting TRBD2. Germline values: CDR1 SQVTM, CDR2 ANQGSEA. CDR3 length equals 14 residues. Trimming removed 5 bases from V and 1 base from J; junction bases left unmatched: 6. CDR3: CSVRLAYIQETQYF. The DNA of the CDR3 is TGCAGCGTTCGACTAGCGTATATCCAAGAGACCCAGTACTTC.

The rearrangement joins TRBV20-1 to TRBJ1-4; possibly TRBD1 for D (5 bases). Germline V gene data show CDR1 as DFQATT and CDR2 as SNEGSKA (reference sequence). With 0 bases removed from V and 7 bases from J, the gap between germline ends came to 15 bases. The CDR3 sequence is 15 residues long. CDR3 region: CSARDPQGGGEKLFF. The CDR3 DNA follows: TGCAGTGCTAGAGACCCGCAGGGCGGAGGTGAAAAACTGTTTTTT.

For this clonotype: One end of the junction varies from germline; a read error may be responsible. The V call is TRBV29-1, the J call TRBJ2-4; no reliable D call. This CDR3 region has 10 residues. The V gene's germline CDR1 is SQVTM and CDR2 ANQGSEA. CDR3 in DNA: TGCAGCGTTGAGGCCAACCCCTGGGACTTC. Translation: CSVEANPWDF.

V is TRBV4-3 and J is TRBJ1-4, with 9 bases fitting TRBD1. The germline V gene has CDR1 LGHNA and CDR2 YSLEER. V lost 3 bases, J lost 8 bases, and 7 bases stayed unmatched. The CDR3 has 15 residues. This chain's CDR3 is CASSHSGTGNEKLFF. CDR3 coding DNA: TGCGCCAGCAGCCATAGCGGGACAGGGAACGAAAAACTGTTTTTT.

The CDR3 loop reads CASISGTGSSYEQYF. The CDR3 coding sequence is TGTGCCAGCATCTCCGGGACAGGGTCTTCCTACGAGCAGTACTTC. The J gene is TRBJ2-7, the V gene TRBV28; 9 bases map to TRBD1. Germline CDR1 MDHEN, CDR2 SYDVKM. Unmatched junction bases numbered 8, after V lost 7 bases and J lost 1 base. The length of the CDR3 is 15 residues.

The CDR3 DNA reads TGTGCCAGCAGCAAAGCCCAGCGGGAGTCATACGAGCAGTACTTC. The encoded protein is CASSKAQRESYEQYF. V and J are TRBV21-1 and TRBJ2-7; the D segment call TRBD2 is taken from the table without a DNA check. TRBV21-1 is an annotated pseudogene. CDR3 length: 15 residues.

This rearrangement joins TRBV5-1 to TRBJ2-5; D unresolved. The germline V and J ends were trimmed by 4 bases and 5 bases, with 18 bases remaining between them. CDR3 length equals 15 residues. CDR1 and CDR2 from the germline V gene are SGHRS and YFSETQ. CDR3 nucleotide sequence: TGCGCCAGCAGCACTCCCCGGCTTACTGGGGAGACCCAGTACTTC. It specifies CASSTPRLTGETQYF. The whole variable domain, filled in from reference TRBV5-1 and TRBJ2-5, reads KAGVTQTPRYLIKTRGQQVTLSCSPISGHRSVSWYQQTPGQGLQFLFEYFSETQRNKGNFPGRFSGRQFSNSRSEMNVSTLELGDSALYLCASSTPRLTGETQYFGPGTRLLVL.

This chain joins TRBV12-3 or TRBV12-4 and TRBJ1-1; D uncertain. With 7 bases removed from V and 4 bases from J, the gap between germline ends came to 7 bases. The CDR3 loop spans 11 amino acids. This CDR3 reads CASTGSTEAFF. The CDR3, as DNA: TGTGCCAGCACGGGAAGCACTGAAGCTTTCTTT.

CDR3 sequence (DNA): TGTGCCAGTAAGGCCACGGGACAGTCGAACACCGGGGAGCTGTTTTTT. This gives the protein CASKATGQSNTGELFF. V gene TRBV19 combines with J gene TRBJ2-2; 7 positions agree with TRBD1. J gave up 0 bases and V 7 bases, and 8 bases lay outside the gene matches. The CDR3 is 16 residues long. Germline V gives CDR1 LNHDA, CDR2 SQIVND (reference sequence).

The V and J genes are TRBV10-3 and TRBJ1-4; weak D call: TRBD1 (5 bases). V was clipped by 0 bases and J by 7 bases, with 9 bases between them. Germline V CDR1 and CDR2: ENHRY, SYGVKD. The CDR3 is made up of 14 amino acids. The CDR3 is CAISESQRGEKLFF. The CDR3 DNA reads as TGTGCCATCAGTGAGTCTCAAAGGGGTGAAAAACTGTTTTTT.

The sample holds one count of this clonotype. V and J are TRBV10-1 and TRBJ1-1; TRBD1 might be the D (6 bases). The V end was cut by 3 bases, the J end by 11 bases, with 16 bases between. In germline, CDR1 is WNHNN, CDR2 SYGVQD (reference sequence). The CDR3 loop spans 13 amino acids. CDR3 nucleotides: TGCGCCAGCAGTGACAATCCACAGGGTGGCGCTTTCTTT. It is translated as CASSDNPQGGAFF.

This clonotype was seen a few times. CDR3 DNA: TGCAGTGCTACCGGACAGAACTATGGCTACACCTTC. This gives the protein CSATGQNYGYTF. The chain carries TRBV20-1 and TRBJ1-2; D may be TRBD1 (6 bases). Germline V gives CDR1 DFQATT, CDR2 SNEGSKA (reference sequence). The length of the CDR3 is 12 residues. The ends were cut back, 4 bases at V and 2 bases at J, with 8 bases in the middle.

This rearrangement joins TRBV15 to TRBJ1-5, with TRBD1 as a possible D gene (5 bases). The CDR3 is 15 amino acids. Germline V lookup: CDR1 LNHNV, CDR2 YYDKDF (reference sequence). Trimming removed 0 bases from V and 4 bases from J, with 10 bases in between. The chain's CDR3 is CATSRDWGANQPQHF. The CDR3 DNA reads as TGTGCCACCAGCAGAGATTGGGGCGCGAATCAGCCCCAGCATTTT.

This clonotype was seen a few times. CDR3: CASSLTVYQPQHF. CDR3 DNA: TGTGCCAGCAGTTTGACGGTTTATCAGCCCCAGCATTTT. This chain uses TRBV27 with TRBJ1-5; D not certain. V lost 3 bases and J 5 bases, leaving 8 bases between the germline ends. This CDR3 is 13 amino acids long. Germline V gene sequence: CDR1 MNHEY, CDR2 SMNVEV (reference sequence).

This rearrangement joins TRBV6-4 to TRBJ2-5; weak D call: TRBD1 (6 bases). Trimming took 11 bases from V and 0 from J, leaving 16 bases between them. The length of the CDR3 is 14 residues. Germline V CDR1 and CDR2: MRHNA, SNTAGT. The CDR3 DNA is TGTGCCCACCCCGGGACACGATACCAAGAGACCCAGTACTTC. It specifies CAHPGTRYQETQYF.

CDR3 in DNA: TGTGCCAGCAGTTTACGGAAGGGGTACGAGCAGTACTTC. Its translation is CASSLRKGYEQYF. The chain recombines TRBV27 with TRBJ2-7, with TRBD1 as a possible D gene (5 bases). The CDR3 runs to 13 residues. Trimming cost V 2 bases and J 4 bases, with 9 bases left between them. CDR1 and CDR2 from the germline V gene are MNHEY and SMNVEV (reference sequence).

The genes are TRBV4-2 and TRBJ1-2; D unresolved. The CDR3 sequence is 16 residues long. V dropped 1 base and J dropped 1 base, with 13 bases sitting between them. Germline values: CDR1 LGHNA, CDR2 YNFKEQ. The CDR3 loop is CASSQGRRVLNYGYTF. The CDR3 bases are TGTGCCAGCAGCCAAGGTAGGAGAGTTCTTAACTATGGCTACACCTTC.

This chain links TRBV28 with TRBJ1-2, with a weak D call TRBD1 (6 bases). V dropped 6 bases and J dropped 0 bases, with 14 bases sitting between them. Germline V gene data show CDR1 as MDHEN and CDR2 as SYDVKM. The CDR3 loop spans 15 amino acids. Here the CDR3 reads CASRAYTGSNYGYTF. The CDR3 DNA is TGTGCCAGCAGGGCTTATACAGGGTCTAACTATGGCTACACCTTC.

This clonotype has just a few counts. This sequence joins TRBV21-1 and TRBJ1-5. TRBV21-1 is annotated as a pseudogene. This CDR3 comprises 18 residues. CDR3 residues: CASSNGAPGRGSNQPQHF. CDR3 DNA: TGTGCCAGCAGCAATGGGGCCCCAGGGAGAGGTAGCAATCAGCCCCAGCATTTT.